The TCR beta chain under discussion was sequenced for a study of identical twins. Broader study findings: Its conclusions, products of cross-sectional statistical analysis, did not come from following the same donors.

TCRdb recomputed calls from the 5' RACE reads with MiXCR, one row per CDR3 protein. The sample shows roughly 720,000 distinct CDR3 sequences, about 20% of them seen only once. This clonotype was seen more than once but under ten times. The antigen is undetermined. Trimming took 1 base from V and 2 from J, leaving 14 bases between them. There are 16 residues in the CDR3. Another study also made use of these data, one on T cells expressing NK-cell markers. That investigation notes: An anti-gamma-delta TCR antibody confined sorting to alpha-beta TCR T cells across several of the experiments.

The chain is built from TRBV12-3 or TRBV12-4 and TRBJ1-1; D gene unclear. This sequence originates from a woman between 18 and 29 years old in good health. Sample: PBMCs. The CDR3 DNA reads as TGTGCCAGCAGTTTAGGGCGGGCAGCCACCAACACTGAAGCTTTCTTT. As protein: CASSLGRAATNTEAFF.